The clone carrying this TCR beta chain came up many times. As yet, its antigen is unknown. Trimming took 10 bases from V and 2 from J, leaving 11 bases between them. The CDR3 is 12 residues long. The germline gives CDR1 ENHRY, CDR2 SYGVKD. TCRdb reanalysed the 5' RACE reads using MiXCR and keeps one entry per CDR3 protein. The sample lists under 60,000 distinct CDR3 sequences, around 3.5% occurring once. 2 million PBMCs stored at -80 C were the source of the unsorted libraries. The data derive from a study of neurological immune-mediated disorders. Whole-study results and caveats: Patients with HTLV-1-associated myelopathy showed the most TCR clonal expansion. Those with multiple sclerosis showed the least, falling below healthy controls.

The chain couples TRBV10-3 to TRBJ2-5; D gene ambiguous. This receptor was identified in a man between 35 and 55 years old with multiple sclerosis. Sequencing was carried out using PBMCs. The CDR3 DNA is TGTGCCACTACAGACGCTCAAGAGACCCAGTACTTC. Amino acid sequence: CATTDAQETQYF.